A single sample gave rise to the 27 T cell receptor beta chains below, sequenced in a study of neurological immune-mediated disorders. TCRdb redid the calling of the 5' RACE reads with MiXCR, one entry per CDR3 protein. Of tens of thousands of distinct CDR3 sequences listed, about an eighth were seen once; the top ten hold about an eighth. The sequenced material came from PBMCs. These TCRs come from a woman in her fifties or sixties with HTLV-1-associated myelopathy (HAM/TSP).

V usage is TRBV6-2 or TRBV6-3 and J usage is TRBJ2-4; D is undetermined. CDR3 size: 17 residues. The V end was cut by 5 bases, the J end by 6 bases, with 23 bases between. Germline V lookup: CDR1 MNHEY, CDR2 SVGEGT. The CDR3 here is CASSPARKLIMGNIQYF. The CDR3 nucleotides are TGTGCCAGCAGTCCCGCGAGAAAGTTGATTATGGGAAACATTCAGTACTTC.

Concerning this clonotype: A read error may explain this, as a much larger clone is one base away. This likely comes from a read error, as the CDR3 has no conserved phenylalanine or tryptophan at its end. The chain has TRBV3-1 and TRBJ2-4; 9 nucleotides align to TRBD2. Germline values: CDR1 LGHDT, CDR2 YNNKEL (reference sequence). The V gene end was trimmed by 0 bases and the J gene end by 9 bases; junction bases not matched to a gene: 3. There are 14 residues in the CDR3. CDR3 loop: CASSQDSGSGIQYS. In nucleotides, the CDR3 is TGTGCCAGCAGCCAAGATAGCGGGAGTGGCATTCAGTACTCC.

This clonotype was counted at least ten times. CDR3: CASSPQQGSEAFF. The DNA of the CDR3 is TGTGCCAGCAGCCCCCAGCAGGGCTCTGAAGCTTTCTTT. The chain recombines TRBV7-2 with TRBJ1-1, with a tentative D call TRBD1 (5 bases). The CDR3 extends over 13 amino acids. Germline V gives CDR1 SGHTA, CDR2 FQGNSA. The germline V and J ends were trimmed by 5 bases and 6 bases, with 13 bases remaining between them.

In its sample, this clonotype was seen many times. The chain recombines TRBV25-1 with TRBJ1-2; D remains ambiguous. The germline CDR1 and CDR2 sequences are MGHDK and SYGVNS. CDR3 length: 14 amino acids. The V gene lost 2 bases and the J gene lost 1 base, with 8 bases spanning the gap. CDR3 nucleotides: TGTGCCAGCAGTGAAGTACCATTTAACTATGGCTACACCTTC. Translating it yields CASSEVPFNYGYTF.

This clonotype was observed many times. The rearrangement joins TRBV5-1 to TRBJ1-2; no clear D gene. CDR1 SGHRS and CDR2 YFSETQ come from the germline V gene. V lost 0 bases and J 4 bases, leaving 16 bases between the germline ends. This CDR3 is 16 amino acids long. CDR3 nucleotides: TGCGCCAGCAGCTTGGACCCTCCGCTGGGAATCTATGGCTACACCTTC. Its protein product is CASSLDPPLGIYGYTF.

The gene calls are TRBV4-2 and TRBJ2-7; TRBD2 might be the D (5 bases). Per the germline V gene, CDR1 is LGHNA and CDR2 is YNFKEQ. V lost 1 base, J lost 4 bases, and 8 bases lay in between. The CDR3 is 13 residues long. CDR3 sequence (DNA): TGTGCCAGCAGCCAAGGGACTTTGTACGAGCAGTACTTC. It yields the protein CASSQGTLYEQYF.

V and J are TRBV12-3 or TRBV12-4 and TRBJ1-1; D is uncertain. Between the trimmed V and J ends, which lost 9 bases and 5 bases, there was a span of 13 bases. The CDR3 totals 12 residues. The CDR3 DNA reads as TGTGCCAGTAGCAGAGTTGGGACTGAAGCTTTCTTT. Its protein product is CASSRVGTEAFF.

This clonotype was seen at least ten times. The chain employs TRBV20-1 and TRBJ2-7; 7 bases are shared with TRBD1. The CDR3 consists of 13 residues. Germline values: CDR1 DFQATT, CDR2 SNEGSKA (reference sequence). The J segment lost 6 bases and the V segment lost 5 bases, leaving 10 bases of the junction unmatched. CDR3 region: CSADGTADAEQYF. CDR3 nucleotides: TGCAGTGCTGATGGGACAGCCGACGCCGAGCAGTACTTC.

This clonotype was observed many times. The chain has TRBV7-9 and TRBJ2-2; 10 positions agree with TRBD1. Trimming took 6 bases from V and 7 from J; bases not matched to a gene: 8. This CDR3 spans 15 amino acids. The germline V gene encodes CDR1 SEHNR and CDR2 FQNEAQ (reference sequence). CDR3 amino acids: CASRYGTGEFGELFF. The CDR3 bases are TGTGCCAGCAGATACGGGACAGGGGAGTTCGGGGAGCTGTTTTTT.

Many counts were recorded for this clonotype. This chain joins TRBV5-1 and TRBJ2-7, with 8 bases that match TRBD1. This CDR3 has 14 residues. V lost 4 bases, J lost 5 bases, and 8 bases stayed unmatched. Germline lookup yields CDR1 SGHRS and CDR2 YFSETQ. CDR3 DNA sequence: TGCGCCAGCAGCCCGCGGACAGGGAACCACGAGCAGTACTTC. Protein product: CASSPRTGNHEQYF.

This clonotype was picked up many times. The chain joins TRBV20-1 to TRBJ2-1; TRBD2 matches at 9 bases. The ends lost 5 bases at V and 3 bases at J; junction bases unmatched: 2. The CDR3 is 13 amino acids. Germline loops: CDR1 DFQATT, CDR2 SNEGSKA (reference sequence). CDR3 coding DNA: TGCAGTGCTGTTAGCGGGAGCTACAATGAGCAGTTCTTC. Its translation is CSAVSGSYNEQFF.

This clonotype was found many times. CDR3 loop: CASSLHGGTEAFF. CDR3 sequence (DNA): TGTGCCAGCAGCTTACATGGGGGGACTGAAGCTTTCTTT. The chain combines TRBV7-9 with TRBJ1-1; a possible D gene is TRBD1 (5 bases). With 2 bases removed from V and 5 bases from J, the gap between germline ends came to 9 bases. The CDR3 runs to 13 residues. CDR1 is SEHNR, CDR2 FQNEAQ, per germline (reference sequence).

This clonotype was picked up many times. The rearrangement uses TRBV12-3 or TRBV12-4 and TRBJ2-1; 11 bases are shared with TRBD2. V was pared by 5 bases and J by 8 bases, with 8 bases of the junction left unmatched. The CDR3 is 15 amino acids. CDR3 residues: CASSLSGRALDEQFF. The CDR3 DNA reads TGTGCCAGCAGTCTTAGCGGGAGGGCCCTAGATGAGCAGTTCTTC.

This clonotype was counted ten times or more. The CDR3: CASSPGQKNQPQHF. DNA of the CDR3: TGTGCCAGCAGCCCGGGACAGAAGAATCAGCCCCAGCATTTT. J is TRBJ1-5 and V is TRBV7-2, with 7 positions matching TRBD1. With V trimmed by 5 bases and J by 4 bases, 5 bases remained unmatched. CDR1 and CDR2 from the germline V gene are SGHTA and FQGNSA. This CDR3 comprises 14 residues.

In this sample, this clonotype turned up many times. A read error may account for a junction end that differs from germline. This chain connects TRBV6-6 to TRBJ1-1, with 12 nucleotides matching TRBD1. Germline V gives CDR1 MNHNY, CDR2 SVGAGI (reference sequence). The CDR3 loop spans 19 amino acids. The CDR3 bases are TGTGCCAGCAGTCCAAATCCGGGACAGGGGGCGAGGGTGAACTCTGAAGCTTTCTTT. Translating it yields CASSPNPGQGARVNSEAFF.

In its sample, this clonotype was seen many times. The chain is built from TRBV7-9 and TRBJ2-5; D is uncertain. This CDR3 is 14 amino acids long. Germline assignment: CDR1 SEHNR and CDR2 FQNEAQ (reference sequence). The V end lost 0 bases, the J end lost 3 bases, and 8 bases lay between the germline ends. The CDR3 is CASSLAQRKETQYF. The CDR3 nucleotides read TGTGCCAGCAGCTTAGCGCAGAGAAAAGAGACCCAGTACTTC. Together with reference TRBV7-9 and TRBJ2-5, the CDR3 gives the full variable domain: DTGVSQNPRHKITKRGQNVTFRCDPISEHNRLYWYRQTLGQGPEFLTYFQNEAQLEKSRLLSDRFSAERPKGSFSTLEIQRTEQGDSAMYLCASSLAQRKETQYFGPGTRLLVL.

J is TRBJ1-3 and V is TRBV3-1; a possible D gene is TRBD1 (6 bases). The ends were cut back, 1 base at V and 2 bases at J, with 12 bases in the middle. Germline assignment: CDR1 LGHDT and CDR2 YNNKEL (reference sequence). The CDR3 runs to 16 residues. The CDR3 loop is CASSQAGTQTGNTIYF. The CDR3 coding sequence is TGTGCCAGCAGCCAAGCCGGGACACAGACTGGAAACACCATATATTTT.

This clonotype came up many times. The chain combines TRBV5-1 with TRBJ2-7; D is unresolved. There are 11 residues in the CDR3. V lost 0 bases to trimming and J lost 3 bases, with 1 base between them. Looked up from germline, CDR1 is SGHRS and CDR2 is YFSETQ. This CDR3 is CASSLDYEQYF. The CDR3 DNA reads TGCGCCAGCAGCTTGGACTACGAGCAGTACTTC.

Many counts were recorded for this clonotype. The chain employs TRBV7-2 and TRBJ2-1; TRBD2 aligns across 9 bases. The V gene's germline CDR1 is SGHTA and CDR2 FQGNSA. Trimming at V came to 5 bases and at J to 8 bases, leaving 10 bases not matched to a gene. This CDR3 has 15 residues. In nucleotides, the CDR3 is TGTGCCAGCAGCCTTCGCGGGGGGGCCAGGGATGAGCAGTTCTTC. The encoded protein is CASSLRGGARDEQFF.

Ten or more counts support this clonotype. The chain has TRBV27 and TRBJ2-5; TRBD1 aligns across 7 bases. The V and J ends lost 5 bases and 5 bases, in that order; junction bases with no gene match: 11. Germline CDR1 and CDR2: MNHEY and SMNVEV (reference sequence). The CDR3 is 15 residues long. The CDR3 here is CASSIRRQGGETQYF. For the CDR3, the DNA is TGTGCCAGCAGTATCCGACGACAGGGCGGGGAGACCCAGTACTTC.

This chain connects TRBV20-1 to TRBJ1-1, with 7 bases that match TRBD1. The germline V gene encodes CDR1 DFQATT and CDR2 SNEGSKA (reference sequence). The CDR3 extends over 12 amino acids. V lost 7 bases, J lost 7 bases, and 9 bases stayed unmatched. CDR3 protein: CSVVGGVGEAFF. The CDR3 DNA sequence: TGCAGTGTAGTAGGGGGCGTAGGTGAAGCTTTCTTT.

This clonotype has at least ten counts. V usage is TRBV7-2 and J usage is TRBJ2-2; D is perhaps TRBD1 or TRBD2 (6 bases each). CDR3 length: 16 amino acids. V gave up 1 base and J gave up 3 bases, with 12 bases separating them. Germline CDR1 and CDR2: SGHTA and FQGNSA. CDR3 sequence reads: CASSLVRGPHTGELFF. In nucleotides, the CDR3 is TGTGCCAGCAGCTTAGTTCGGGGGCCACACACCGGGGAGCTGTTTTTT.

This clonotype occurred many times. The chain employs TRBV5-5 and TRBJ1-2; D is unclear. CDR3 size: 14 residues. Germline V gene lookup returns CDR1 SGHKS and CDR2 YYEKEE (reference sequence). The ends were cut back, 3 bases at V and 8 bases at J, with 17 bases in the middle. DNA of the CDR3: TGTGCCAGCAGCTCGACTATACAAACCGGGGGCTACACCTTC. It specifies CASSSTIQTGGYTF. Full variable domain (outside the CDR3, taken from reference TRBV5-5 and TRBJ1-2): DAGVTQSPTHLIKTRGQQVTLRCSPISGHKSVSWYQQVLGQGPQFIFQYYEKEERGRGNFPDRFSARQFPNYSSELNVNALLLGDSALYLCASSSTIQTGGYTFGSGTRLTVV.

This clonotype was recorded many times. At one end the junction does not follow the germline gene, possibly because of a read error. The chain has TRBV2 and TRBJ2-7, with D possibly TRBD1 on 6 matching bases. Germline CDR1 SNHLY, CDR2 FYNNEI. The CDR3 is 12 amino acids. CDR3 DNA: TGTGCCAGCAGCAGGGGCTCCTACGAGCACTACTTC. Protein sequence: CASSRGSYEHYF.

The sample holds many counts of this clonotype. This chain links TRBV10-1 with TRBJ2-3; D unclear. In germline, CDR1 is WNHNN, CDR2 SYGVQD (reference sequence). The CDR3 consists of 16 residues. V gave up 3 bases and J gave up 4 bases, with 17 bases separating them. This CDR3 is CASSDRMGTLADTQYF. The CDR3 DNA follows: TGCGCCAGCAGTGATAGGATGGGAACCCTCGCAGATACGCAGTATTTT.

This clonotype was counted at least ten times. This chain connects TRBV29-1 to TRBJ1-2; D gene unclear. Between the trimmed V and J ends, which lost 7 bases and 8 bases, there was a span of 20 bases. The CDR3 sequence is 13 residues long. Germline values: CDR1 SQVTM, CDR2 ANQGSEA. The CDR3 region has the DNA TGCAGCGATTTGAAGCAAGGGTTAGGGGGCTACACCTTC. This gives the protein CSDLKQGLGGYTF.

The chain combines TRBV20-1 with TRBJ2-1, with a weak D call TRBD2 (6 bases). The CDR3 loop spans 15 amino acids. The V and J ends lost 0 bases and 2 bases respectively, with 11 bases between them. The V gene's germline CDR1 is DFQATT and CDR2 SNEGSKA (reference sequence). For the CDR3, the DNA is TGCAGTGCTAGAGACATGGGGGGAGCCTACAATGAGCAGTTCTTC. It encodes CSARDMGGAYNEQFF.